This T cell receptor (beta chain) originates from a study of cytomegalovirus exposure and HLA in healthy donors (dated by TCRdb to between 2016 and 2019). In terms of the full investigation: According to a later analysis, one platform produced both the 120 validation repertoires and the 670 or so repertoires of the first cohort. In addition to the first cohort of hundreds of subjects, a separate validation cohort of 130 or so different subjects was used. The study aimed to test whether cataloging public T cell receptors could reveal signatures of past pathogen exposure. To predict cytomegalovirus infection status, the study combined high-throughput TCR immunosequencing, statistical association of individual TCRs with disease status, and machine learning. Results and caveats for the whole study, not just this receptor: The validation cohort had no HLA typing available for a later analysis, so co-occurrence within that cohort was assessed over all 130 or so repertoires. While some public TCRs were present in many individuals, most TCR sequences turned up only very rarely across donors. Of the cluster scores, roughly 93% were above 0 in a later analysis, which found that TCRs clustered in the first cohort also tended to co-occur in the 120 validation repertoires. In vitro tests confirmed that a few of the cytomegalovirus-associated TCR beta chains recognize cytomegalovirus antigens. Cytomegalovirus status was reported to be diagnosed by the classifier with high specificity and sensitivity in both the original and validation cohorts. The study gave a list of under 200 TCR beta chains associated with cytomegalovirus. The authors suggested that the approach could potentially be generalized to other disease states and immunological phenotypes.

The library was made by the immunoSEQ multiplex PCR assay. Concerning the study's data processing: A statistical classification framework was built for diagnosing cytomegalovirus status from the catalog of TCR beta chain sequences. The table comes from immuneACCESS by way of TCRdb, which keeps in-frame sequences with V and J called. Part of the clones is missing from these tables; in studies checked, under half for an unresolved V gene and the rest for unknown reasons. That table supplies the V and J calls and clone size; D and trimming were determined from the DNA. This sample lists about 220,000 clones; about 86% were detected once. The top ten clonotypes cover around 3% of the sample. To note about this clone: Its antigen is unknown. There are no base qualities to consult, and no much larger clone falls within one base.

Donors formed part of the validation cohort, which comprised about 130 subjects and was distinct from the first cohort of 666 subjects. Specimen: PBMCs. This sequence originates from a woman aged 18-35 years in good health and CMV-seronegative.

The CDR3: CASRQLAGGAYNEQFF. The sequenced DNA is TGTGCCAGTAGACAGCTAGCGGGAGGCGCCTACAATGAGCAGTTCTTC. The rearranged chain carries TRBV19 and TRBJ2-1, with TRBD2 identical over 11 junction bases. Inclusive of the bounding cysteine and phenylalanine, the CDR3 is 16 residues long. Only the CDR3 part of the read is kept: 48 bases, read in frame from the first base. The germline V gene (reference sequence) gives CDR1 as LNHDA and CDR2 as SQIVND. Trimmed from V: 6 bases; trimmed from J: 2 bases; junction bases lacking a gene match: 6.